The 27 T cell receptor beta chains given below trace back to one sample, sequenced in a study of blood T cell repertoires in COVID-19. The data were produced by immunoSEQ multiplex PCR, yet TCRdb's version contains in-frame clones alone and is incomplete. Of under 200,000 clones in the sample, 70% to 85% were seen once. Sequenced material: PBMCs or T cells enriched from blood (not recorded which). All receptors derive from an older woman with acute COVID-19.

This clone was picked up one time. This sequence joins TRBV11-2 and TRBJ1-2; 8 bases are a match to TRBD1. The CDR3 extends over 15 amino acids. V lost 6 bases, J lost 6 bases, and 12 bases stayed unmatched. The germline V gene has CDR1 SGHAT and CDR2 FQNNGV. CDR3 sequence (DNA): TGTGCCAGCAGGAGGGGACCTGGACAGGGTGATGGCTACACCTTC. Translation: CASRRGPGQGDGYTF.

The chain couples TRBV10-1 to TRBJ2-2; D is uncertain. The V gene's germline CDR1 is WNHNN and CDR2 SYGVQD (reference sequence). V was trimmed by 5 bases and J by 5 bases, leaving 9 bases between them. The CDR3 is 13 amino acids. CDR3 sequence (DNA): TGCGCCAGCAGTCGCCCCGGGACCGGGGAGCTGTTTTTT. It specifies CASSRPGTGELFF.

V gene TRBV7-9 combines with J gene TRBJ2-1; 7 nucleotides align to TRBD2. J was trimmed by 0 bases and V by 2 bases; bases with no gene match: 1. The CDR3 sequence is 15 residues long. Germline V CDR1 and CDR2: SEHNR, FQNEAQ (reference sequence). The CDR3 loop reads CASSLSGGSYNEQFF. In nucleotides, the CDR3 is TGTGCCAGCAGCTTATCGGGAGGCTCCTACAATGAGCAGTTCTTC.

This chain connects TRBV19 to TRBJ2-5; D uncertain. Trimming took off 3 bases at V and 4 bases at J, with 15 bases between the two ends. Per germline, CDR1 LNHDA and CDR2 SQIVND (reference sequence). The CDR3 extends over 15 amino acids. Written as DNA, the CDR3 is TGTGCCAGTAGTATTGGTCGGGTTGTGGGAGAGACCCAGTACTTC. Its protein is CASSIGRVVGETQYF.

A single count supports this clone. The chain uses TRBV12-5 and TRBJ2-3; the match to TRBD1 covers 7 bases. This CDR3 has 17 amino acids. Germline CDR1 LGHNT, CDR2 FRNRAP. V was clipped by 2 bases and J by 6 bases; unmatched bases: 14. The chain's CDR3 is CASGLTQGLLKIDTQYF. CDR3 coding DNA: TGTGCTAGTGGTTTGACACAGGGGCTTTTGAAAATTGATACGCAGTATTTT.

This chain links TRBV6-1 with TRBJ2-6, with 7 positions matching TRBD1. Germline CDR1 is MNHNS and CDR2 is SASEGT. This CDR3 is built from 19 residues. V lost 4 bases, J lost 2 bases, and 14 bases stayed unmatched. In DNA, the CDR3 is TGTGCCAGCAGTGGACAGGGAAGGGCCGCCGTGACTGGGGCCAACGTCCTGACTTTC. It encodes CASSGQGRAAVTGANVLTF.

V gene TRBV2 combines with J gene TRBJ2-7, with TRBD1 matching 11 bases. CDR1 and CDR2 (germline): SNHLY, FYNNEI. This CDR3 comprises 14 residues. Germline trimming cut 8 bases from V and 7 bases from J; bases unmatched to any gene: 10. CDR3 loop: CASGQGALSWEQYF. CDR3 bases: TGTGCCAGCGGACAGGGGGCCCTATCCTGGGAGCAGTACTTC. The whole variable domain, remainder taken from reference TRBV2 and TRBJ2-7, is EPEVTQTPSHQVTQMGQEVILRCVPISNHLYFYWYRQILGQKVEFLVSFYNNEISEKSEIFDDQFSVERPDGSNFTLKIRSTKLEDSAMYFCASGQGALSWEQYFGPGTRLTVT.

The chain is built from TRBV5-1 and TRBJ2-5, with 10 bases fitting TRBD2. The CDR3 loop spans 15 amino acids. Germline V gene lookup returns CDR1 SGHRS and CDR2 YFSETQ. Trimming cost V 1 base and J 2 bases; bases outside gene matches: 2. The CDR3: CASSLTSGIQETQYF. The CDR3 DNA follows: TGCGCCAGCAGCTTGACTAGCGGGATTCAAGAGACCCAGTACTTC.

This clone showed up just once. One junction end does not reproduce the germline sequence, and a read error may be involved. This sequence joins TRBV19 and TRBJ2-3; 9 nucleotides agree with TRBD2. CDR3 length: 19 amino acids. Germline CDR1 is LNHDA and CDR2 is SQIVND (reference sequence). Written as DNA, the CDR3 is TGTGCCAGTAGCAATTACCCTCCTCTCGCGGGAGGGCCCGTAGATACGCAGTTTTTT. Protein product: CASSNYPPLAGGPVDTQFF.

V usage is TRBV20-1 and J usage is TRBJ1-3, with no clear D. The CDR3 runs to 14 residues. Trimming cost V 3 bases and J 0 bases, with 9 bases left between them. Germline CDR1 and CDR2: DFQATT and SNEGSKA (reference sequence). CDR3 nucleotides: TGCAGTGCTAGTCGGGAGCACTCTGGAAACACCATATATTTT. This gives the protein CSASREHSGNTIYF.

The chain links TRBV3-1 (or the pseudogene TRBV3-2) to TRBJ2-6; D is uncertain. Trimming took 6 bases from V and 2 from J, leaving 11 bases between them. The CDR3 contains 15 residues. Germline values: CDR1 LGHDT, CDR2 YNNKEL (reference sequence). This chain's CDR3 is CASSRGLPGANVLTF. In nucleotides, the CDR3 is TGTGCCAGCAGTAGAGGTCTGCCTGGGGCCAACGTCCTGACTTTC.

This clone was picked up a small number of times. The chain uses TRBV30 and TRBJ1-5; 7 nucleotides align to TRBD1. This CDR3 comprises 15 residues. CDR1 and CDR2 from the germline V gene are GTSNPN and SVGIG (reference sequence). With 7 bases clipped from V and 1 base from J, the junction kept 10 bases outside the gene matches. The CDR3 reads CAYSGGKGSNQPQHF. CDR3 sequence (DNA): TGTGCCTACTCAGGGGGAAAAGGAAGCAATCAGCCCCAGCATTTT. The complete variable domain, with remaining parts taken from reference TRBV30 and TRBJ1-5, reads SQTIHQWPATLVQPVGSPLSLECTVEGTSNPNLYWYRQAAGRGLQLLFYSVGIGQISSEVPQNLSASRPQDRQFILSSKKLLLSDSGFYLCAYSGGKGSNQPQHFGDGTRLSIL.

This chain uses TRBV5-1 with TRBJ2-5; TRBD1 matches at 12 bases. The CDR3 contains 17 residues. The germline CDR1 and CDR2 sequences are SGHRS and YFSETQ. The trim removed 2 bases at V and 5 bases at J, leaving 10 bases unmatched. DNA for the CDR3: TGCGCCAGCAGCTTAATTACCGGGACAGGGGGCGCGGAGACCCAGTACTTC. Its protein is CASSLITGTGGAETQYF.

This chain links TRBV6-1 with TRBJ2-1; 11 nucleotides align to TRBD2. The germline V gene encodes CDR1 MNHNS and CDR2 SASEGT. The CDR3 runs 16 residues. The V segment lost 3 bases and the J segment 0 bases; nucleotides outside the gene matches: 1. CDR3 region: CASSDSGGASYNEQFF. CDR3 nucleotides: TGTGCCAGCAGTGATAGCGGGGGGGCCTCCTACAATGAGCAGTTCTTC.

The chain recombines TRBV7-9 with TRBJ1-3, with 8 nucleotides matching TRBD1. CDR3 length: 19 residues. V lost 1 base, J lost 4 bases, and 15 bases stayed unmatched. Germline V gene sequence: CDR1 SEHNR, CDR2 FQNEAQ (reference sequence). CDR3 in amino acids: CASSLVALPRQGRGNTIYF. CDR3 nucleotide sequence: TGTGCCAGCAGCTTAGTAGCTCTTCCAAGACAGGGGAGGGGAAACACCATATATTTT.

This clone was counted a few times. The chain carries TRBV12-3 or TRBV12-4 and TRBJ1-3; no definite D call. V lost 5 bases, J lost 4 bases, and 3 bases lay in between. The CDR3 contains 11 residues. CDR3 coding DNA: TGTGCCAGCAGTCAAGGAAACACCATATATTTT. Translation: CASSQGNTIYF.

The chain joins TRBV19 to TRBJ2-7; 7 nucleotides align to TRBD2. This CDR3 is 14 amino acids long. V lost 3 bases and J lost 3; bases outside the gene matches: 5. CDR1 is LNHDA and CDR2 is SQIVND in the germline V gene (reference sequence). As DNA, the CDR3 is TGTGCCAGTAGTATGGCTGAGCGGGGCTACGAGCAGTACTTC. Amino acid sequence: CASSMAERGYEQYF.

V is TRBV5-4 and J is TRBJ1-2; D call uncertain. The V gene lost 4 bases and the J gene lost 6 bases, with 19 bases spanning the gap. This CDR3 comprises 15 residues. In germline, CDR1 is SGHNT, CDR2 YYREEE (reference sequence). The CDR3 sequence: CASSSQKRGVDGYTF. The CDR3 coding sequence is TGTGCCAGCAGCAGTCAAAAACGGGGTGTGGATGGCTACACCTTC.

This clone has a count of ten or more. The rearrangement uses TRBV2 and TRBJ1-1; D ambiguous. Germline V lookup: CDR1 SNHLY, CDR2 FYNNEI. There are 11 residues in the CDR3. The V end was cut by 9 bases, the J end by 1 base, with 6 bases between. The CDR3 reads CASTENTEAFF. The CDR3 DNA is TGTGCCAGTACAGAGAACACTGAAGCTTTCTTT.

V is TRBV12-3 or TRBV12-4 and J is TRBJ1-1; D remains unclear. Trimming stripped 1 base from V and 4 bases from J, with 7 bases between. The CDR3 has 13 residues. DNA for the CDR3: TGTGCCAGCAGTTTAGAGAGGCCCACTGAAGCTTTCTTT. This translates into CASSLERPTEAFF.

V and J are TRBV29-1 and TRBJ1-1, with D tentatively TRBD1 (5 bases). V was clipped by 7 bases and J by 8 bases, with 17 bases between them. Germline lookup yields CDR1 SQVTM and CDR2 ANQGSEA. The CDR3 is 12 amino acids. CDR3 region: CSARVSGPEAFF. For the CDR3, the DNA is TGCAGCGCAAGGGTTTCAGGGCCCGAAGCTTTCTTT. Full variable domain (outside the CDR3, taken from reference TRBV29-1 and TRBJ1-1): SAVISQKPSRDICQRGTSLTIQCQVDSQVTMMFWYRQQPGQSLTLIATANQGSEATYESGFVIDKFPISRPNLTFSTLTVSNMSPEDSSIYLCSARVSGPEAFFGQGTRLTVV.

Only a few counts were recorded for this clone. V usage is TRBV4-2 and J usage is TRBJ2-7; 11 bases fit TRBD2. J gave up 6 bases and V 1 base, and 5 bases lay outside the gene matches. CDR3 length: 15 residues. The germline V gene has CDR1 LGHNA and CDR2 YNFKEQ. Here the CDR3 DNA reads TGTGCCAGCAGCCAAGTCCTAGCGGGAGGTAGCGAGCAGTACTTC. The encoded protein is CASSQVLAGGSEQYF.

This clone was recorded a few times. The gene calls are TRBV12-3 or TRBV12-4 and TRBJ1-1; D possibly corresponds to TRBD1 (5 bases). The V and J ends lost 2 bases and 7 bases respectively, with 11 bases between them. The CDR3 loop spans 13 amino acids. CDR3 sequence reads: CASSLWGQSEAFF. The CDR3 nucleotides read TGTGCCAGCAGTTTATGGGGCCAGAGTGAAGCTTTCTTT.

The chain links TRBV3-1 (or the pseudogene TRBV3-2) to TRBJ2-5; 9 nucleotides match TRBD2. V dropped 8 bases and J dropped 6; count of bases not matched to a gene: 19. CDR1 is LGHDT and CDR2 is YNNKEL in the germline V gene (reference sequence). The CDR3 has 17 amino acids. The CDR3 sequence is CASFPLSGAGGPKTQYF. CDR3 nucleotides: TGTGCCAGCTTTCCCCTTTCGGGGGCGGGAGGGCCTAAGACCCAGTACTTC.

V gene TRBV13 combines with J gene TRBJ2-1; 8 nucleotides line up with TRBD2. This CDR3 has 16 residues. Trimming cost V 2 bases and J 2 bases; bases outside gene matches: 5. Germline-derived CDR1 and CDR2 are PRHDT and FYEKMQ (reference sequence). CDR3: CASSLPSGRAYNEQFF. CDR3 DNA sequence: TGTGCCAGCAGCTTACCGTCCGGGAGGGCCTACAATGAGCAGTTCTTC.

A note on this clone: This same CDR3 is encoded by further DNA sequences in the sample. In nucleotides, the CDR3 is TGCAGTGCTAGAAGTGGCCACGAGCAGTACTTC. This encodes CSARSGHEQYF. V usage is TRBV20-1 and J usage is TRBJ2-7, with D uncertain. CDR1 and CDR2 from the germline V gene are DFQATT and SNEGSKA (reference sequence). The CDR3 consists of 11 residues. Trimming removed 2 bases at V and 5 bases at J, with 7 bases between.

This chain links TRBV7-2 with TRBJ1-1; no definite D call. In germline, CDR1 is SGHTA, CDR2 FQGNSA. Deletions cut 5 bases from V and 1 base from J, with 8 bases between. CDR3 size: 13 residues. CDR3 residues: CASSLTQNTEAFF. The CDR3 DNA is TGTGCCAGCAGCCTGACACAGAACACTGAAGCTTTCTTT.